This T cell receptor beta chain was identified in a study of T cells in Graves' hyperthyroidism and ophthalmopathy. The CDR3 is 18 residues long. The germline V gene encodes CDR1 MNHNY and CDR2 SVGAGI (reference sequence). V was pared by 2 bases and J by 5 bases, with 17 bases of the junction left unmatched. The table lists this clonotype with many counts. TCR beta CDR3 regions were amplified from RNA. Primed by the HTBI set, a first-round RT-PCR was run on the TCR CDR3. One entry per CDR3 protein results from TCRdb running MiXCR on the multiplex PCR reads. The sample carries under 350,000 distinct CDR3 sequences, approximately 13% recorded once.

The chain employs TRBV6-6 and TRBJ2-7; 8 bases are shared with TRBD1. The sequence derives from a woman aged 40 to 55 with Graves' hyperthyroidism. The source material was blood. The CDR3 sequence is CASSYLHSGTGKLHEQYF. As DNA, the CDR3 is TGTGCCAGCAGTTACCTTCATTCCGGGACAGGAAAACTCCACGAGCAGTACTTC.